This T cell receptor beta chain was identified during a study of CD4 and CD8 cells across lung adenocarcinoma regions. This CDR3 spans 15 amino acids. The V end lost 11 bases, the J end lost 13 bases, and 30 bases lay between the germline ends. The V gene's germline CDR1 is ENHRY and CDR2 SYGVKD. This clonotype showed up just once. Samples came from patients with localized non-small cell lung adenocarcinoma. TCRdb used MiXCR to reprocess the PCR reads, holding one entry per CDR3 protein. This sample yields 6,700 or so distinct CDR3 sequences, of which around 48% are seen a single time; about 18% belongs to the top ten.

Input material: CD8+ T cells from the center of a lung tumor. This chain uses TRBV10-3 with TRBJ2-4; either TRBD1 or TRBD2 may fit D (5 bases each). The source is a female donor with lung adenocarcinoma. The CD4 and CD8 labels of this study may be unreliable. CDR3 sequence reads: CAGELGDRVTDTQYF. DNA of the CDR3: TGTGCCGGGGAGCTAGGCGACAGAGTAACAGATACGCAGTACTTC.